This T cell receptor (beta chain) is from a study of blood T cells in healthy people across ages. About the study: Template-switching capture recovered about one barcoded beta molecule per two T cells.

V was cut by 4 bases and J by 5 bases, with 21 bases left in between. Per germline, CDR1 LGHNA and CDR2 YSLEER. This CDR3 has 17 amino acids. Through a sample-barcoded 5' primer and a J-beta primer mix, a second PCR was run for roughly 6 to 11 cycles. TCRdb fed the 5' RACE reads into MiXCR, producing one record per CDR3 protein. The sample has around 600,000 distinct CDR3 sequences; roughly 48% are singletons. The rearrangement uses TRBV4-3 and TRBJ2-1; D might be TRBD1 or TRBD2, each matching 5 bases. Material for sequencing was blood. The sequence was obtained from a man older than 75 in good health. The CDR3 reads CASSPNLPGTANNEQFF. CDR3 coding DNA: TGCGCCAGCAGCCCAAACCTCCCCGGGACGGCAAACAATGAGCAGTTCTTC.